These T cell receptor beta chains were read from a single sample in a study of blood T cell repertoires in COVID-19. Data came from immunoSEQ multiplex PCR; TCRdb stores just in-frame clones and leaves some out. The sample yields about 170,000 clones, 70% to 85% seen once. What was sequenced was peripheral blood. The receptors derive from a woman older than 75 with acute or convalescent COVID-19. Each CDR3 is given with its conserved first and last residue. Fields, in order: D gene, J gene, V gene, CDR3 length, clone size, CDR3 DNA, CDR3 protein. D genes are given only for firm matches. Part of the rows lack a size; the others show once, few, many or a class for expanded clones.

>NA|TRBJ2-4|TRBV6-5|14|NA
TGTGCCAGCAGCCCGGAGGGGTGGATAAACATTCAGTACTTC
CASSPEGWINIQYF
>TRBD2|TRBJ2-7|TRBV14|16|NA
TGTGCCAGCAGCCAACTAGGGAGCGGGAGGTTCTCGGAGCAGTACTTC
CASSQLGSGRFSEQYF
>NA|TRBJ1-1|TRBV2|15|NA
TGTGCCAGCAGTGTAGGGGCAGGGGTAAACACTGAAGCTTTCTTT
CASSVGAGVNTEAFF
>NA|TRBJ2-5|TRBV5-4|11|NA
TGTGCCAGCAGCTTAGCGGAGACCCAGTACTTC
CASSLAETQYF
>NA|TRBJ1-4|TRBV4-3|18|NA
TGCGCCAGCAGCCCCTCAGCGGGTCCCCCTTCGGGGAATGAAAAACTGTTTTTT
CASSPSAGPPSGNEKLFF
>NA|TRBJ1-1|TRBV12-3/TRBV12-4|13|NA
TGTGCCAGCAGTTTATTGGGGGCCCTTGAAGCTTTCTTT
CASSLLGALEAFF
>TRBD1|TRBJ2-1|TRBV6-5|14|NA
TGTGCCAGCTCCGGGTCCTTTTCAGGGGGTGAGCAGTTCTTC
CASSGSFSGGEQFF
>NA|TRBJ1-2|TRBV6-1|14|NA
TGTGCCAGCAGTGAAGCCCGGGGGGCCTATGGCTACACCTTC
CASSEARGAYGYTF
>NA|TRBJ1-2|TRBV29-1|13|NA
TGCAGCGCTTCAGATCCCACAACATATGGCTACACCTTC
CSASDPTTYGYTF
>NA|TRBJ1-1|TRBV6-2/TRBV6-3|16|NA
TGTGCCAGCAGTTACGACCTCAGGGCGGGGAGCACTGAAGCTTTCTTT
CASSYDLRAGSTEAFF
>NA|TRBJ2-6|TRBV19|18|NA
TGTGCCAGTAGTATAGATCTAAGGGACACTACTAGGGCCAACGTCCTGACTTTC
CASSIDLRDTTRANVLTF
>NA|TRBJ2-7|TRBV14|12|NA
TGTGCCAGCAGCCTGAGCTCCTACGAGCAGTACTTC
CASSLSSYEQYF
>NA|TRBJ2-5|TRBV20-1|13|NA
TGCAGTGCTAGTGGTGGCGGTAAAGAGACCCAGTACTTC
CSASGGGKETQYF
>TRBD2|TRBJ2-1|TRBV5-1|17|NA
TGCGCCAGCAGCGCAGGGGCAGGGACTAGCGGGATCGATGAGCAGTTCTTC
CASSAGAGTSGIDEQFF
>NA|TRBJ1-5|TRBV5-1|14|few
TGCGCCAGCAGTCCCGATGGGGGGTATCAGCCCCAGCATTTT
CASSPDGGYQPQHF
>NA|TRBJ1-1|TRBV18|14|few
TGTGCCAGCTCACCTCCGACAGTGAACACTGAAGCTTTCTTT
CASSPPTVNTEAFF
>NA|TRBJ1-2|TRBV7-8|13|few
TGTGCCAGCAGCTTGACAGCTAACTATGGCTACACCTTC
CASSLTANYGYTF
>TRBD1|TRBJ2-4|TRBV6-1|18|NA
TGTGCCAGCAGTGAAGCGGGGGGACAGGGAGGCAACAAAAACATTCAGTACTTC
CASSEAGGQGGNKNIQYF
>NA|TRBJ1-2|TRBV9|15|NA
TGTGCCAGCAGCGTAGAGAGACAGCTTAACTATGGCTACACCTTC
CASSVERQLNYGYTF
>NA|TRBJ1-2|TRBV3-1/TRBV3-2|14|NA
TGTGCCAGCAGCCAAGGAACGGGGGACTATGGCTACACCTTC
CASSQGTGDYGYTF
>TRBD2|TRBJ2-5|TRBV7-8|14|NA
TGTGCCAGCAGCTTTAGGGAGGGTCAGGAGACCCAGTACTTC
CASSFREGQETQYF
>TRBD1|TRBJ1-2|TRBV28|15|NA
TGTGCCAGCAGTTGGGGTGGGACAGGGGGCGATGGCTACACCTTC
CASSWGGTGGDGYTF
>TRBD1|TRBJ1-5|TRBV4-1|16|NA
TGCGCCAGCAGCCCCGAAGACAGGGCCGCAAATCAGCCCCAGCATTTT
CASSPEDRAANQPQHF
>NA|TRBJ2-7|TRBV6-5|13|NA
TGTGCCAGCAGTTATAAGCAGGGGATCGAGCAGTACTTC
CASSYKQGIEQYF
>NA|TRBJ1-5|TRBV30|13|few
TGTGCCTGGAGTGGACAGGCTCACCAGCCCCAGCATTTT
CAWSGQAHQPQHF
>TRBD2|TRBJ2-7|TRBV5-4|16|many
TGTGCCAGCAGCCTCGGTAGTAGCGGGAGAGCCATCGAGCAGTACTTC
CASSLGSSGRAIEQYF
>TRBD1|TRBJ1-2|TRBV5-1|15|NA
TGCGCCAGCAGCTTGGGGGACAGGGAGGACTATGGCTACACCTTC
CASSLGDREDYGYTF
>TRBD1|TRBJ1-1|TRBV7-9|15|few
TGTGCCAGCAGCTTACCAGGGGGCCCGAACACTGAAGCTTTCTTT
CASSLPGGPNTEAFF
>TRBD1|TRBJ1-1|TRBV28|13|NA
TGTGCCAGCAGGCAGCGTACAGGGGGAAGAGCTTTCTTT
CASRQRTGGRAFF
>NA|TRBJ2-5|TRBV9|14|NA
TGTGCCAGCAGCTCACCGATGGGGGGAGAGACCCAGTACTTC
CASSSPMGGETQYF
>TRBD2|TRBJ2-1|TRBV2|14|NA
TGTGCCAGCAGGTCCGGGACTAGCGGGGGTGAGCAGTTCTTC
CASRSGTSGGEQFF
>NA|TRBJ2-7|TRBV28|15|NA
TGTGCCAGCAGTTTGGGGGCGACGGGTACGAAAGAGCAGTACTTC
CASSLGATGTKEQYF
>TRBD2|TRBJ2-5|TRBV6-5|15|NA
TGTGCCAGCAGTTCGGAGTCGGCGGGAGAACAGACCCAGTACTTC
CASSSESAGEQTQYF
>NA|TRBJ2-1|TRBV25-1|15|NA
TGTGCCAGCAGTGAATATCGGGACTCCCGGCGGGAGCAGTTCTTC
CASSEYRDSRREQFF
>NA|TRBJ1-2|TRBV29-1|13|NA
TGCAGCGTTCGGTTGTCAGGGGTTAATGGCTACACCTTC
CSVRLSGVNGYTF
>TRBD1|TRBJ1-2|TRBV9|16|NA
TGTGCCAGCAGCGCCACGACAGGGCATACGGACTATGGCTACACCTTC
CASSATTGHTDYGYTF
>NA|TRBJ2-2|TRBV7-2|15|NA
TGTGCCAGCAGTGAACGCGCGGGCGGGACCGGGGAGCTGTTTTTT
CASSERAGGTGELFF
>NA|TRBJ2-7|TRBV3-1/TRBV3-2|13|NA
TGTGCCAGCAGCCCCCAGGGTCAGCGCGAGCAGTACTTC
CASSPQGQREQYF
>NA|TRBJ2-1|TRBV13|13|many
TGTGCCAGCAGCCATAGCGACTACAATGAGCAGTTCTTC
CASSHSDYNEQFF
>NA|TRBJ2-5|TRBV7-6|14|few
TGTGCCAGCAGCTTGGGGACACAGGGAGAGACCCAGTACTTC
CASSLGTQGETQYF
>NA|TRBJ1-2|TRBV5-1|13|NA
TGCGCCAGCAGCTTGGTTCCAGGTCAAGGCTACACCTTC
CASSLVPGQGYTF
>TRBD2|TRBJ2-3|TRBV7-2|16|once
TGTGCCAGCAGCCACGGGAGGGATAATCTTCCAGATACGCAGTATTTT
CASSHGRDNLPDTQYF
>TRBD1|TRBJ1-2|TRBV7-9|15|few
TGTGCCAGCAGCTTAGATTTCTACAGGGGTTATGGCTACACCTTC
CASSLDFYRGYGYTF
>NA|TRBJ1-1|TRBV4-1|12|NA
TGCGCCAGCAGCCAAGAAGGGGCCGAAGCTTTCTTT
CASSQEGAEAFF
>NA|TRBJ1-2|TRBV7-9|14|NA
TGTGCCAGCAGCTCCGGAGACCTTTCTAGCGGCTACACCTTC
CASSSGDLSSGYTF
>TRBD1|TRBJ2-7|TRBV18|15|NA
TGTGCCAGCTCACGACGACAGGGCCGTTCGGACGAGCAGTACTTC
CASSRRQGRSDEQYF
>NA|TRBJ2-7|TRBV9|14|once
TGTGCCAGCAGCGTAGGTGGGAGCCACTACGAGCAGTACTTC
CASSVGGSHYEQYF
>TRBD2|TRBJ2-3|TRBV7-6|16|NA
TGTGCCAGCAGCTTAGGGCCGGGACTAGGCACAGATACGCAGTATTTT
CASSLGPGLGTDTQYF
>TRBD1|TRBJ1-6|TRBV2|11|NA
TGTGCCAGCAGTGAAGGGGGGACAGTCCACTTT
CASSEGGTVHF
>TRBD1|TRBJ2-5|TRBV5-1|14|NA
TGCGCCAGCAGCTTGCAGGGGGCGCCTGAGACCCAGTACTTC
CASSLQGAPETQYF
>TRBD1|TRBJ2-3|TRBV5-1|15|NA
TGCGCCAGCAGCTTGGGACAGGGGGCGTCAGATACGCAGTATTTT
CASSLGQGASDTQYF
>NA|TRBJ2-2|TRBV7-9|13|NA
TGTGCCAGCAGCTTAGGAGGAATCGGGGAGCTGTTTTTT
CASSLGGIGELFF
>NA|TRBJ2-1|TRBV4-2|12|NA
TGTGCCAGCAGCCAACAGGACAATGAGCAGTTCTTC
CASSQQDNEQFF
>TRBD1|TRBJ2-5|TRBV30|13|NA
TGTGCCTGGAATCTGGGACAGGGAGAGACCCAGTACTTC
CAWNLGQGETQYF
>TRBD1|TRBJ1-2|TRBV2|14|NA
TGTGCCAGCCTTTCGGGACAGGGAGATTATGGCTACACCTTC
CASLSGQGDYGYTF
>NA|TRBJ1-4|TRBV4-1|17|NA
TGCGCCAGCAGCCAAGGTGGCGGGGAGGGGTGGAATGAAAAACTGTTTTTT
CASSQGGGEGWNEKLFF
>TRBD2|TRBJ2-1|TRBV27|18|once
TGTGCCAGCAGTCCACGGACTAGCGGGAACCCCCTATACAATGAGCAGTTCTTC
CASSPRTSGNPLYNEQFF
>NA|TRBJ1-5|TRBV19|13|NA
TGTGCCAGTACCTCGACAGGCCATCAGCCCCAGCATTTT
CASTSTGHQPQHF
>NA|TRBJ2-7|TRBV27|15|NA
TGTGCCAGCAGAATTGGACTCTCCGCGCTCAACGAGCAGTACTTC
CASRIGLSALNEQYF